This TCR beta chain was found in a study of shared clonotypes between healthy human individuals. Points from the study as a whole: Sequencing depth was a factor that was expected to affect clonotype sharing among donors.

CDR3 length: 13 amino acids. CDR1 and CDR2 (germline): SGHRS, YFSETQ. Trimming pared 4 bases from V and 4 bases from J, leaving 12 bases between. About this clone: What it binds is unknown.

Sequencing used immunoSEQ multiplex PCR; TCRdb keeps in-frame clones, though not all of them. The profile shows 1.6 million or so clones, roughly 95% of them singletons. Adult Caucasians living in Nashville, Tennessee made up all of the donors. CD45RA+ naive and CD45RA-negative memory subsets were separated from CD4+ cells. This TCR derives from a man aged 30 to 39 in good health. The rearrangement links TRBV5-1 to TRBJ2-7; a weak D match, TRBD2 (5 bases). The specimen was naive CD4+ T cells sorted from blood. Subset noted: CD45RA+ positively selected. The CDR3 DNA is TGCGCCAGCAGCGCCCGGACTGATTACGAGCAGTACTTC. It codes for CASSARTDYEQYF.